This TCR beta chain was retrieved from a study of a mutant IDH1 vaccine in newly diagnosed glioma. Whole-study context: The treated group averaged about 41 years old and was around 60% male, about 40% female. Antecedent treatment encompassed radiotherapy, temozolomide, or their combination; the majority received both. Points from the study as a whole: In roughly 93% of patients, immune responses induced by the vaccine occurred. Changes to the top peripheral T cell clonotypes appeared unrelated to pseudoprogression.

Noted time point: baseline, week 1 (first vaccination visit). Sample treatment: pre-vaccination baseline after standard-of-care therapy. Generated by immunoSEQ multiplex PCR, the TCRdb table keeps only in-frame clones and is missing some. The data hold 50,000 to 65,000 clones, with approximately 81% observed a single time. Germline V gene sequence: CDR1 LNHDA, CDR2 SQIVND (reference sequence). Trimming stripped 3 bases from V and 2 bases from J, with 14 bases between. The CDR3 covers 15 residues. Regarding this clone: Its cognate antigen is unknown.

The sequences come from PBMCs, collected from a glioma patient treated with radiotherapy, temozolomide or both. This sequence was found in a man aged 18-30 years with glioma. J is TRBJ2-7 and V is TRBV19; D perhaps matches TRBD2 (7 bases). The CDR3 nucleotides are TGTGCCAGTAGTATCTCGGCGGGGGCAACCTACGAGCAGTACTTC. Its translation is CASSISAGATYEQYF.